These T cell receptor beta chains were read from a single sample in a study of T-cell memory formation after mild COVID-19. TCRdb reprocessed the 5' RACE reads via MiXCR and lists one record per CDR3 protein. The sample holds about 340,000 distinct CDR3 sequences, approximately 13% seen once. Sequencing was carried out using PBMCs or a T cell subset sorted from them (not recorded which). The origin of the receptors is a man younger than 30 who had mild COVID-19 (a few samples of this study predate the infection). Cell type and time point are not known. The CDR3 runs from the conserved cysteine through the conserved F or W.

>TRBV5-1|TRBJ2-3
CASSLALAGDTQYF
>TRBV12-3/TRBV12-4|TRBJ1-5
CASSPSRFEGNQPQHF
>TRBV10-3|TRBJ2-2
CAVSGTPGGELFF
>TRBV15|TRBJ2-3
CATRPGQGLDTQYF
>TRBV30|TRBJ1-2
CAWSEGQGPYGYTF
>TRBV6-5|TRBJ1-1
CASKSPSVEAFF
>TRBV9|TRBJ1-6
CASSAPGPSSYNSPLHF
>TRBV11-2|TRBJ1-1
CASSSPPTGLDTEAFF
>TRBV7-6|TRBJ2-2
CATLRGTGELFF
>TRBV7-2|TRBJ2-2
CASSRSGGTTGELFF
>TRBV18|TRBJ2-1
CASSHRGPGQATYNEQFF
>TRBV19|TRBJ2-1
CASSIDWGLDEQFF
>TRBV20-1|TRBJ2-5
CSARKGVQETQYF
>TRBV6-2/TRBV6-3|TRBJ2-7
CASSGTGYSSYEQYF
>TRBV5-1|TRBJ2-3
CASSTSQRTDTQYF
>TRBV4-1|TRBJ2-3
CASSQDAPADTTDTQYF
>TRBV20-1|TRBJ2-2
CSASGTPTGELFF
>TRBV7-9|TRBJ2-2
CASRRGTGDHRELFF
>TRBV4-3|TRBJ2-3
CASSQGQGARRDTQYF
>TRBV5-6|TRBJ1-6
CASSSGLGSPLHF
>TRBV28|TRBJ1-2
CASRPGQHYGYTF
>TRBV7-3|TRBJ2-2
CASAVSSGELFF
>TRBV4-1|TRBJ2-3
CASSQGGQLKPTDTQYF
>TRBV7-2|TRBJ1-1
CASSLVGTGLNTEAFF
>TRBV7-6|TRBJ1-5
CASSLQSGVNQPQHF
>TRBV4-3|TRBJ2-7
CASSQQTEYEQYF
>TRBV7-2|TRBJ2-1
CASSSDRGSYNEQFF
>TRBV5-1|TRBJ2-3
CASLAGATDTQYF
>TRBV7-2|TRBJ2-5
CASSLRLAGRETQYF
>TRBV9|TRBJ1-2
CASSASGTLSYGYTF
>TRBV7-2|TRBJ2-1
CASTPRGREYNEQFF
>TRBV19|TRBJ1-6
CASSMSRDRTDNSPLHF
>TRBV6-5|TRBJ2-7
CASRSLAGASYEQYF
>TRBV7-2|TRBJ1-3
CASSFWRQGANTIYF
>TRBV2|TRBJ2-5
CASSVGTSRKQETQYF
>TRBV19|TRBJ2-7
CASSISRGSSYEQYF